This T cell receptor (beta chain) derives from a study of cytomegalovirus exposure and HLA in healthy donors. Whole-study context: Genetic ancestry analysis placed around four fifths of the 398 donors that were genotyped in the Caucasian-associated cluster.

This clone was detected only once. The length of the CDR3 is 16 residues. The ends were cut back, 4 bases at V and 3 bases at J, with 21 bases in the middle. Germline V lookup: CDR1 SQVTM, CDR2 ANQGSEA. The PCR employed 60 Vbeta primers together with 13 Jbeta primers. Authors' analysis steps: There were some 87 million unique TCR beta chains by a later count, and approximately 10 million of them were shared. The repertoire was sequenced with immunoSEQ multiplex PCR; TCRdb's copy has only in-frame clones and lacks some. That table supplies the V and J calls and clone size; D and trimming were determined from the DNA. Of around 190,000 clones in the sample, roughly four fifths were seen once.

The rearrangement joins TRBV29-1 to TRBJ1-2; D may be TRBD1 (6 bases). Sequencing was carried out using PBMCs. The receptor was isolated from a woman aged 30 to 39 in good health and CMV-seropositive. CDR3 in amino acids: CSVGQTRGGSDYGYTF. CDR3 DNA: TGCAGCGTTGGACAAACCAGGGGCGGCTCGGACTATGGCTACACCTTC. The entire variable domain, with the rest obtained from reference TRBV29-1 and TRBJ1-2, is as follows: SAVISQKPSRDICQRGTSLTIQCQVDSQVTMMFWYRQQPGQSLTLIATANQGSEATYESGFVIDKFPISRPNLTFSTLTVSNMSPEDSSIYLCSVGQTRGGSDYGYTFGSGTRLTVV.